The clone carrying this TCR beta chain appeared a few times. The data are from a study of cytomegalovirus exposure and HLA in healthy donors. The CDR3 length is 15 residues. In germline, CDR1 is MNHGY, CDR2 SAAAGT. The ends lost 0 bases at V and 7 bases at J; junction bases unmatched: 7. PCR involved 60 Vbeta and 13 Jbeta primers. The protocol was immunoSEQ multiplex PCR, while the TCRdb copy is restricted to in-frame clones and leaves out a portion. The sample shows some 220,000 clones, approximately 78% of them seen only once. This chain connects TRBV6-8 to TRBJ2-7; TRBD1 matches at 9 bases. This clonotype originated in a boy younger than 18 in good health and CMV-seronegative. Sequenced sample: PBMCs. CDR3: CASSYSGQGSGEQYF. The CDR3 DNA follows: TGTGCCAGCAGTTACTCGGGACAGGGTTCGGGGGAGCAGTACTTC.